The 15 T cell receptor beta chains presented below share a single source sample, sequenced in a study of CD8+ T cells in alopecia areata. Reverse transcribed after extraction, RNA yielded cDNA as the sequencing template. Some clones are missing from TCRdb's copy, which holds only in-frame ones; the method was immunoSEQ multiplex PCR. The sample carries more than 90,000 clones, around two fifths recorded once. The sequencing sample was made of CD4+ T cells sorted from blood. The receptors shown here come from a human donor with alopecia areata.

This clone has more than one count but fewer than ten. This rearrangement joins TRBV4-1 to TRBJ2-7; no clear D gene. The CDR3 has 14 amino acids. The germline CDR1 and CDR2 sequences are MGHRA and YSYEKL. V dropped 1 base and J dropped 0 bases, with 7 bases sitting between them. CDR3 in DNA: TGCGCCAGCAGCCAAGCGGAGAGCTCCTACGAGCAGTACTTC. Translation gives CASSQAESSYEQYF.

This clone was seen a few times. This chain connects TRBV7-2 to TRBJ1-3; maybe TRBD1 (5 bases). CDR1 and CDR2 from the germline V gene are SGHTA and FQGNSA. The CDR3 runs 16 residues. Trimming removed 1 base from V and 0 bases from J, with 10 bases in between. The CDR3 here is CASSLVGLTSGNTIYF. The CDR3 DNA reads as TGTGCCAGCAGCTTAGTGGGGCTGACCTCTGGAAACACCATATATTTT.

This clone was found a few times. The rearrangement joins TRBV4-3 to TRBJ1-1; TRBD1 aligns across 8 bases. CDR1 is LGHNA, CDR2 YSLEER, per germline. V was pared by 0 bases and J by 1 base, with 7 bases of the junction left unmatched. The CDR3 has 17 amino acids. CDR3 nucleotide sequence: TGCGCCAGCAGCCAAGATGTCCGACAGGGGACGAACACTGAAGCTTTCTTT. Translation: CASSQDVRQGTNTEAFF.

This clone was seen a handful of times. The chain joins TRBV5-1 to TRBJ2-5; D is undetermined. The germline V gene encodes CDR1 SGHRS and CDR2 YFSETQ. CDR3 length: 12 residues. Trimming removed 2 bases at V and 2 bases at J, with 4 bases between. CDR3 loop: CASSLEQETQYF. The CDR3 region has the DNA TGCGCCAGCAGCTTAGAGCAAGAGACCCAGTACTTC.

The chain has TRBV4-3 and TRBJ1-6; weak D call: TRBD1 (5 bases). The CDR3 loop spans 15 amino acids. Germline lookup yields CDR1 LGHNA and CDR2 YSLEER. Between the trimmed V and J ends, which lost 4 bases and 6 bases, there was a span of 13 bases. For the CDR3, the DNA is TGCGCCAGCAGCCCCCAACAGCAGGGTAATTCACCCCTCCACTTT. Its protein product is CASSPQQQGNSPLHF.

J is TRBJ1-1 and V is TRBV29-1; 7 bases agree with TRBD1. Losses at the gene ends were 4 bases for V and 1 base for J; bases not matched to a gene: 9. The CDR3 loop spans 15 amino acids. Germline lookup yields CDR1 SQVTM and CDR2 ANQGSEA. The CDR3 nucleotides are TGCAGCGTTGCAGGGGGTGCCTCGAGGAACACTGAAGCTTTCTTT. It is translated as CSVAGGASRNTEAFF.

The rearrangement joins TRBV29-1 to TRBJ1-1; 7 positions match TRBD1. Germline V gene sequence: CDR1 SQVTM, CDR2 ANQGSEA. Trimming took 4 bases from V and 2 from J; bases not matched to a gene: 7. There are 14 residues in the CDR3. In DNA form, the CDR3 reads TGCAGCGTTGGAGGTAACAGGGGTAACACTGAAGCTTTCTTT. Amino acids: CSVGGNRGNTEAFF. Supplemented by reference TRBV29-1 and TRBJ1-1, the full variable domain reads SAVISQKPSRDICQRGTSLTIQCQVDSQVTMMFWYRQQPGQSLTLIATANQGSEATYESGFVIDKFPISRPNLTFSTLTVSNMSPEDSSIYLCSVGGNRGNTEAFFGQGTRLTVV.

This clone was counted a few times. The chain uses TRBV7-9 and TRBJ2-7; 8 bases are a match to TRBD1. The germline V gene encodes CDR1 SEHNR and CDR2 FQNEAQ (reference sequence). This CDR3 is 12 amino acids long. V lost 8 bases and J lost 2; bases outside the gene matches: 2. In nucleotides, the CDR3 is TGTGCCAGCGGACAGGGCCCCTACGAGCAGTACTTC. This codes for CASGQGPYEQYF.

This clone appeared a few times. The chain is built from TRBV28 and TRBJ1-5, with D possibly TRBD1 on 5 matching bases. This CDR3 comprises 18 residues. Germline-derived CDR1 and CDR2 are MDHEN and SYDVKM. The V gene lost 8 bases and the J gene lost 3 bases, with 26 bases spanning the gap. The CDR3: CASLAGRFKGNVNQPQHF. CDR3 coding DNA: TGTGCCAGCTTGGCCGGACGATTTAAGGGGAATGTCAATCAGCCCCAGCATTTT.

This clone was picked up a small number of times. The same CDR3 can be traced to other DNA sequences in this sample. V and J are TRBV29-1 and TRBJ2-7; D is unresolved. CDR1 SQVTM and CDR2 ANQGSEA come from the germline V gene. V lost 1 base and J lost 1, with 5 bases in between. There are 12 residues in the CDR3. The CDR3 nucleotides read TGCAGCGTTGAAGGGCAGTCCTACGAGCAGTACTTC. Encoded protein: CSVEGQSYEQYF.

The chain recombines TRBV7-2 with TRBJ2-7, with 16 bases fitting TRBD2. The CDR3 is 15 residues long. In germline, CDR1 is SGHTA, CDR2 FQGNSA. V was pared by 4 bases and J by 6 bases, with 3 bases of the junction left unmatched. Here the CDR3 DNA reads TGTGCCAGCAGCTCGGGACTAGCGGGAGGGGGCGAGCAGTACTTC. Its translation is CASSSGLAGGGEQYF.

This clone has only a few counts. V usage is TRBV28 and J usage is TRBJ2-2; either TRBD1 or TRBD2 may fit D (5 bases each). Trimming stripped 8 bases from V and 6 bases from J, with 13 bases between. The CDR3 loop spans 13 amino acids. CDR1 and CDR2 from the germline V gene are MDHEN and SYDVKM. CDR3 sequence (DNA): TGTGCCAGCGGTGGGGGTGCCCCCGGGGAGCTGTTTTTT. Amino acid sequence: CASGGGAPGELFF. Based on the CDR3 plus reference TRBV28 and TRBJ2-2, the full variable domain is DVKVTQSSRYLVKRTGEKVFLECVQDMDHENMFWYRQDPGLGLRLIYFSYDVKMKEKGDIPEGYSVSREKKERFSLILESASTNQTSMYLCASGGGAPGELFFGEGSRLTVL.

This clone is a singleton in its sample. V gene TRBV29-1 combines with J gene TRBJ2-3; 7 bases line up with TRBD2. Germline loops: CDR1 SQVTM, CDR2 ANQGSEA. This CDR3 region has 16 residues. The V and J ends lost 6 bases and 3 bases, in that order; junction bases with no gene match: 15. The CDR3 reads CSVGPEGGYGTDTQYF. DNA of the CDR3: TGCAGCGTGGGACCCGAGGGAGGGTACGGGACAGATACGCAGTATTTT.

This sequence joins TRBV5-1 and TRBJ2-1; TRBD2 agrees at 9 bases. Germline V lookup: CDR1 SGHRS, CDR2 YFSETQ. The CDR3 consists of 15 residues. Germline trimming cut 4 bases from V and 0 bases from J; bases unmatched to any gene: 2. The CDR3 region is CASSLTSGSYNEQFF. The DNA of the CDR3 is TGCGCCAGCAGCCTGACTAGCGGCTCCTACAATGAGCAGTTCTTC. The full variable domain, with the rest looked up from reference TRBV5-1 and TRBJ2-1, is KAGVTQTPRYLIKTRGQQVTLSCSPISGHRSVSWYQQTPGQGLQFLFEYFSETQRNKGNFPGRFSGRQFSNSRSEMNVSTLELGDSALYLCASSLTSGSYNEQFFGPGTRLTVL.

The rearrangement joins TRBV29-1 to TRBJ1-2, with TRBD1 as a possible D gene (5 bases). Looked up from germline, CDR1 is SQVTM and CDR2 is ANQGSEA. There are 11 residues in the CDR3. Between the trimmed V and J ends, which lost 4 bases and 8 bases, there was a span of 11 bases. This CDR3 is CSVATARGYTF. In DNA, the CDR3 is TGCAGCGTTGCGACAGCCAGGGGCTACACCTTC.